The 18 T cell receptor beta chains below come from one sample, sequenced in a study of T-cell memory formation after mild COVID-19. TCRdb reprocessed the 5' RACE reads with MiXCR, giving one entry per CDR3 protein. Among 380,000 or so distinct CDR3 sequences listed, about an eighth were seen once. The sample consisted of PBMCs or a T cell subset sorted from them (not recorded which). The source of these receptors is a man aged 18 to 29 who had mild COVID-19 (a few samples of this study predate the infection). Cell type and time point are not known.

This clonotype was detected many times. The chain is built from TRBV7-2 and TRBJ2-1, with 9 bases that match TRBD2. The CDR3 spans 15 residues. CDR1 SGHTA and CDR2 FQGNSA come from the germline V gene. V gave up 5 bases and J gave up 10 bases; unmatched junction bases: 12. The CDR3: CASSVSWASGVEQFF. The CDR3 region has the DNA TGTGCCAGCAGCGTCTCCTGGGCTAGCGGGGTCGAGCAGTTCTTC.

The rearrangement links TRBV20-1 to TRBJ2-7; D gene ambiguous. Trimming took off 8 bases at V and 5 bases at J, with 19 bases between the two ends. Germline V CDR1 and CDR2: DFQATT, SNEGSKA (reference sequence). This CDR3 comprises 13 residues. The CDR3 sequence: CSPIDAATDEQYF. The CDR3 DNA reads TGCAGTCCAATAGACGCGGCAACGGACGAGCAGTACTTC.

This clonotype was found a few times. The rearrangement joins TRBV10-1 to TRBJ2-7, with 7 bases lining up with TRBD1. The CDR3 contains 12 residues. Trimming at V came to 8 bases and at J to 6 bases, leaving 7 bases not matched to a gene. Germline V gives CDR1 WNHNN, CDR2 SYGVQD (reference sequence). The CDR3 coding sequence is TGCGCCAGCCCCGGGACAGTTCTCGAGCAGTACGTC. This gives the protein CASPGTVLEQYV.

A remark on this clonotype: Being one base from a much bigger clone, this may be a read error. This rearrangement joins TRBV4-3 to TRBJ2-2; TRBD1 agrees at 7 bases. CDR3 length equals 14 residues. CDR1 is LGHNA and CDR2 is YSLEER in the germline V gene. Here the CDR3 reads CASSLTGNIGELFF. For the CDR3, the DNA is TGCGCCAGCAGCCTGACAGGGAACATCGGGGAGCTGTTTTTT.

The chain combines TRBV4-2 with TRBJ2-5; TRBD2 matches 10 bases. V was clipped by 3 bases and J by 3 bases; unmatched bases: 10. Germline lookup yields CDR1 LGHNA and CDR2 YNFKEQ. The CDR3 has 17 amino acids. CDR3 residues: CASSHSLAGAFKETQYF. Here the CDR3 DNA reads TGTGCCAGCAGCCACAGTCTAGCGGGGGCTTTTAAAGAGACCCAGTACTTC.

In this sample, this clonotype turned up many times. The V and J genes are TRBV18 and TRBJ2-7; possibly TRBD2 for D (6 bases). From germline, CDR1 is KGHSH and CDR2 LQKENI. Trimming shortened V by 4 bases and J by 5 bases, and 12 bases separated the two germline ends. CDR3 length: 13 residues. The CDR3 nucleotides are TGTGCCAGCTCACAGGGGACTTCGGACGAGCAGTACGTC. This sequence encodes CASSQGTSDEQYV.

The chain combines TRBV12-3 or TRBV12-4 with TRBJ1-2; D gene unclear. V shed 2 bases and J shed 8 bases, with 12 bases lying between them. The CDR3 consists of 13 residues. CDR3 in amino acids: CASSLNARIGYTF. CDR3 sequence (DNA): TGTGCCAGCAGTTTAAACGCCAGAATAGGCTACACCTTC.

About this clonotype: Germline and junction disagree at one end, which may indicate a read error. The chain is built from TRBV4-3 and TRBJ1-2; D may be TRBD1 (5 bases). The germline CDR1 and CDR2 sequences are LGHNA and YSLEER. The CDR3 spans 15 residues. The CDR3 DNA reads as TGCGCCAGCATCCAAGTACCAGGGTTGCGTTATGGCTACACCTTC. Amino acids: CASIQVPGLRYGYTF.

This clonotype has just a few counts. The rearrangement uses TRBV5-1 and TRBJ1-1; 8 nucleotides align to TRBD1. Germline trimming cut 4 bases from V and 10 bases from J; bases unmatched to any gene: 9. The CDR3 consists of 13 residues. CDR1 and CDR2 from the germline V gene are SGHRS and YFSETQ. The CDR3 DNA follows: TGCGCCAGCAGCCCCGGACAGGGTGTTCGAGCTTTCTTT. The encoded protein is CASSPGQGVRAFF.

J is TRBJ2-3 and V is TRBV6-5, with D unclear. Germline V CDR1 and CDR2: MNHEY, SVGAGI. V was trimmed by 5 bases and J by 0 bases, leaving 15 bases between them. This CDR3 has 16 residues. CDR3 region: CASSPLRSPSTDTQYF. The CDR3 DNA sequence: TGTGCCAGCAGTCCACTGAGGAGCCCCAGCACAGATACGCAGTATTTT.

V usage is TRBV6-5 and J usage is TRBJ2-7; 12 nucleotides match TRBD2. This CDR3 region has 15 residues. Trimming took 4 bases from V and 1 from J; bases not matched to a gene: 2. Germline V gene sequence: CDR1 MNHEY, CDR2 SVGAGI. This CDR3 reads CASSSTSGGSYEQYF. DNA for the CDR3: TGTGCCAGCAGTTCGACTAGCGGGGGATCCTACGAGCAGTACTTC.

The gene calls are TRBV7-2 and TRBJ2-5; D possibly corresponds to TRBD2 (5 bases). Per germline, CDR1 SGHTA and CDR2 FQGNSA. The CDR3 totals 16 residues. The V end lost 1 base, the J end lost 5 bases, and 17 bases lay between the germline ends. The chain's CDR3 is CASSLGSGLLGETQYF. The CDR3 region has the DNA TGTGCCAGCAGCTTAGGTTCAGGACTTCTGGGGGAGACCCAGTACTTC. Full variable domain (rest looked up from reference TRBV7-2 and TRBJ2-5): GAGVSQSPSNKVTEKGKDVELRCDPISGHTALYWYRQSLGQGLEFLIYFQGNSAPDKSGLPSDRFSAERTGGSVSTLTIQRTQQEDSAVYLCASSLGSGLLGETQYFGPGTRLLVL.

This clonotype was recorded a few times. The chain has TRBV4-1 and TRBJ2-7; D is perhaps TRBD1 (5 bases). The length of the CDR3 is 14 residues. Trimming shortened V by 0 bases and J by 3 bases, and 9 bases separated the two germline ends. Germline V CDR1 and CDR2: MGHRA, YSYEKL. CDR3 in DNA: TGCGCCAGCAGCCAAGAGCCAGGGCTCTACGAGCAGTACGTC. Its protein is CASSQEPGLYEQYV.

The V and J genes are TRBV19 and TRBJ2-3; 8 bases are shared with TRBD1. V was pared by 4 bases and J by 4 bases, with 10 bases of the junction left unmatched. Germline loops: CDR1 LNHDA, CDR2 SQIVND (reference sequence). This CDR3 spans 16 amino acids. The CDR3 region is CASSTDRASRADTQYF. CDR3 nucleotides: TGTGCCAGTAGTACGGACAGGGCGAGCAGGGCAGATACGCAGTATTTT.

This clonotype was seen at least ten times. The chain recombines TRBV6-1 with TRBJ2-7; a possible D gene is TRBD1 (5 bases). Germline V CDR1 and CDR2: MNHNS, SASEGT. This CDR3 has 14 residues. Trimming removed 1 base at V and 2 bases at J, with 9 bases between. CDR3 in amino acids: CASSEEGPTYEQYF. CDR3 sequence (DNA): TGTGCCAGCAGTGAAGAGGGGCCGACCTACGAGCAGTACTTC.

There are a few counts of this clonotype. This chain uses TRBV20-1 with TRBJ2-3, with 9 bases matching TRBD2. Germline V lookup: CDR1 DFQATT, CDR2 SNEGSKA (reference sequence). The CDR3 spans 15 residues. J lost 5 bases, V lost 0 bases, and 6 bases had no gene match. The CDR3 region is CSAREPAGGEDTQYF. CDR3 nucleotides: TGCAGTGCTAGAGAGCCCGCGGGGGGGGAAGATACGCAGTATTTT.

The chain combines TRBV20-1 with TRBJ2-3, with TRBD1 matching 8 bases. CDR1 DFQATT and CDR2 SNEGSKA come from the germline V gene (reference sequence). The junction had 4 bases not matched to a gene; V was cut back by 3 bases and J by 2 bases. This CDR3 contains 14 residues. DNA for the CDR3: TGCAGTGCTAGGGACAGGGTGTACACAGATACGCAGTATTTT. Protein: CSARDRVYTDTQYF.

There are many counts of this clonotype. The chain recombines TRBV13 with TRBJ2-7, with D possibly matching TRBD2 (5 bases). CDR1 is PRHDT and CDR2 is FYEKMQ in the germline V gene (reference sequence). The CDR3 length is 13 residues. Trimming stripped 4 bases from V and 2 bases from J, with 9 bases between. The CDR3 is CASSSGSTYEQYV. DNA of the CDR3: TGTGCCAGCAGCTCGGGGTCTACCTACGAGCAGTACGTC.